This T cell receptor (beta chain) was sequenced for a study of cytomegalovirus exposure and HLA in healthy donors. The study ran its PCR with 60 Vbeta and 13 Jbeta primers. Clones were sequenced by immunoSEQ multiplex PCR, and TCRdb holds only the in-frame ones, with some missing. The table has over 150,000 clones, 60% to 85% seen once. Germline CDR1 is SGHRS and CDR2 is YFSETQ. With V trimmed by 2 bases and J by 6 bases, 7 bases remained unmatched. This CDR3 has 16 amino acids. Sequencing was carried out using PBMCs. V and J are TRBV5-1 and TRBJ2-1; 11 positions agree with TRBD2. The origin of this receptor is a male donor in good health and CMV-seropositive. Here the CDR3 DNA reads TGCGCCAGCAGCTTTCGTAGCGGGGGGGCCGTCAATGAGCAGTTCTTC. Amino acid sequence: CASSFRSGGAVNEQFF.